A selection of T cell receptor beta chains follows, all from one sample in a study of CD8+CD57+ T cells in acquired aplastic anemia. In TCRdb, the reads were re-called with MiXCR into one record per CDR3 protein. The sample records about 210,000 distinct CDR3 sequences, approximately 57% being singletons. Specimen: sorted CD4+, CD8+, or CD8+CD57+ T cells (not recorded which) from PBMCs. These TCRs come from a human donor in good health. Both conserved end residues are part of each CDR3. The order of the fields is clone size, J gene, V gene, D gene, CDR3 protein, CDR3 DNA. The D gene is left open where the match is weak. Size tells how often a clone was seen (once, few, many) or the class of an expanded clone, and some rows leave it out.

size: -; J: TRBJ1-2; V: TRBV7-8; D: TRBD1; CDR3: CASTVTGDYGYTF; DNA: TGTGCCAGCACCGTGACAGGGGACTATGGCTACACCTTC
size: -; J: TRBJ1-6; V: TRBV2; D: -; CDR3: CASSSGELRNSPLHF; DNA: TGTGCCAGCAGTAGCGGGGAGCTACGGAATTCACCCCTCCACTTT
size: -; J: TRBJ1-5; V: TRBV7-2; D: -; CDR3: CASSEADSQPQHF; DNA: TGTGCCAGCAGTGAAGCAGACAGTCAGCCCCAGCATTTT
size: once; J: TRBJ1-5; V: TRBV7-9; D: TRBD1; CDR3: CASSLTQGDQPQHF; DNA: TGTGCCAGCAGCTTAACACAGGGGGATCAGCCCCAGCATTTT
size: -; J: TRBJ2-7; V: TRBV7-8; D: -; CDR3: CASSLAYREQYF; DNA: TGTGCCAGCAGCTTAGCCTATCGGGAGCAGTACTTC
size: -; J: TRBJ1-3; V: TRBV7-2; D: TRBD1; CDR3: CASSLGGTGSNTIYF; DNA: TGTGCCAGCAGCTTAGGGGGGACAGGGTCTAACACCATATATTTT
size: -; J: TRBJ1-6; V: TRBV7-9; D: TRBD1; CDR3: CASSLMSQGASPLHF; DNA: TGTGCCAGCAGCTTAATGTCCCAGGGGGCTTCACCCCTCCACTTT
size: many; J: TRBJ2-1; V: TRBV7-6; D: TRBD2; CDR3: CASSATSGRGNEQFF; DNA: TGTGCCAGCAGCGCTACTAGCGGGAGAGGCAATGAGCAGTTCTTC
size: few; J: TRBJ2-7; V: TRBV12-3/TRBV12-4; D: -; CDR3: CASSLDIYEQYF; DNA: TGTGCCAGCAGCCTGGACATCTACGAGCAGTACTTC
size: -; J: TRBJ2-7; V: TRBV5-1; D: -; CDR3: CASSLTFGGEQYF; DNA: -
size: -; J: TRBJ1-1; V: TRBV29-1; D: TRBD1; CDR3: CSVIQGGTEAFF; DNA: TGCAGCGTAATACAGGGGGGCACTGAAGCTTTCTTT
size: -; J: TRBJ2-7; V: TRBV29-1; D: TRBD2; CDR3: CSVVASGSYEQYF; DNA: TGCAGCGTTGTAGCTAGCGGGAGTTACGAGCAGTACTTC
size: many; J: TRBJ2-3; V: TRBV6-6; D: -; CDR3: CASRQEMAGPDTQYF; DNA: TGTGCCAGCAGACAAGAAATGGCCGGCCCAGATACGCAGTATTTT
size: many; J: TRBJ2-3; V: TRBV12-3/TRBV12-4; D: -; CDR3: CASSGPGTKNMDTQYF; DNA: TGTGCCAGCAGTGGACCCGGGACAAAGAATATGGATACGCAGTATTTT
size: once; J: TRBJ1-1; V: TRBV7-2; D: -; CDR3: CASGRFGRTEAFF; DNA: TGTGCCAGCGGTCGTTTCGGGAGGACTGAAGCTTTCTTT
size: -; J: TRBJ2-1; V: TRBV14; D: TRBD2; CDR3: CASSRGEGTTGYEQFF; DNA: TGTGCCAGCAGCCGAGGGGAAGGGACTACGGGCTATGAGCAGTTCTTC
size: once; J: TRBJ2-7; V: TRBV5-1; D: -; CDR3: CASSPITGTSYEQYF; DNA: TGCGCCAGCAGCCCCATTACCGGGACCTCCTACGAGCAGTACTTC
size: -; J: TRBJ1-2; V: TRBV20-1; D: -; CDR3: CSARDGASITGGYTF; DNA: TGCAGTGCCAGGGACGGCGCATCGATAACGGGCGGCTACACCTTC
size: many; J: TRBJ1-6; V: TRBV15; D: -; CDR3: CATSSEGRVHGSPLHF; DNA: TGTGCCACCAGCAGCGAGGGGAGGGTTCACGGTTCACCCCTCCACTTT
size: once; J: TRBJ2-7; V: TRBV6-5; D: -; CDR3: CASSPGGPEQYF; DNA: TGTGCCAGCAGTCCCGGGGGGCCCGAGCAGTACTTC
size: -; J: TRBJ1-1; V: TRBV19; D: -; CDR3: CASTDLGGGAFF; DNA: TGTGCCAGTACCGACTTAGGTGGCGGAGCTTTCTTT
size: -; J: TRBJ2-7; V: TRBV2; D: -; CDR3: CASSKNLHEQYF; DNA: TGTGCCAGCAGTAAAAACCTCCACGAGCAGTACTTC
size: many; J: TRBJ1-4; V: TRBV13; D: TRBD1; CDR3: CASSPTVQQGTATNEKLFF; DNA: TGTGCCAGCAGCCCAACAGTGCAACAGGGGACGGCAACTAATGAAAAACTGTTTTTT